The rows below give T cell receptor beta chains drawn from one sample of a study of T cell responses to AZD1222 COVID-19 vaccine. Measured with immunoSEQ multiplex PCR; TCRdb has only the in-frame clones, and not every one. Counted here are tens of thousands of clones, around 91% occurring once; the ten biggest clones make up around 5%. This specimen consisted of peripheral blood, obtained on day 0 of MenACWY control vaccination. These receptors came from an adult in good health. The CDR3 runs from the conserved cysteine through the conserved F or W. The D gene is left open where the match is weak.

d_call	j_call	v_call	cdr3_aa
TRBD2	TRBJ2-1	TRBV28	CASSGKGSSGLAGGPSVNEQFF
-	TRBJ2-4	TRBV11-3	CASSPGGDKNIQYF
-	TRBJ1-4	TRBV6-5	CASSYARANEKLFF
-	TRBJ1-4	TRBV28	CASSLAQQTEKLFF
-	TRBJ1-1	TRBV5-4	CASSHDRNTEAFF
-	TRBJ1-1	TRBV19	CASSIDLYYRAFF
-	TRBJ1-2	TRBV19	CVSHDLYQDYGYTF
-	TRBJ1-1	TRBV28	CASSFAPLRVVEAFF
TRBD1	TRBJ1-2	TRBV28	CASQQGVYGYTF
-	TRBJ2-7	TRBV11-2	CASSFAGPTYEQYF
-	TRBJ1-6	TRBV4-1	CASSHPYTDSPLHF
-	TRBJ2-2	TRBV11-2	CASSLELAANTGELFF
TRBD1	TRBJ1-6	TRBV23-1	CASSQVRGDSPLHF
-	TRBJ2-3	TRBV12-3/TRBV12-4	CASSKLRTDTQYF
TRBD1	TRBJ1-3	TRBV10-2	CASSDRGQGLDTIYF
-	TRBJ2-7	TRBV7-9	CASSPGIYEQYF
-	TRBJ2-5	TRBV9	CASSGGLAEETQYF
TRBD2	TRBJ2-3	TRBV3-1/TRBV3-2	CASSLGLAGGPNTQYF
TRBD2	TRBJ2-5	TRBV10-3	CAIKSGTDQETQYF
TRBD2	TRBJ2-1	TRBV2	CASSVVAGGGNEQFF
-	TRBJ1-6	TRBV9	CASSVEMSGGRNSPLHF
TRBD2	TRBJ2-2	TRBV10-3	CAISTLGGHAGELFF
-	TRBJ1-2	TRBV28	CATGRANYGYTF
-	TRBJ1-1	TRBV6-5	CASRLRGAGGEAFF
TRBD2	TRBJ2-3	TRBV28	CASTLGGGGADTQYF
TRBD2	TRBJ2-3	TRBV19	CASSKTSGSTDTQYF
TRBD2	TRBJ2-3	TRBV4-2	CASSQDSAGGPGDTQYF
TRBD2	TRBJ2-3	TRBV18	CASSRNSQRGSTDTQYF
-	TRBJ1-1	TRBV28	CASSLFRGQAFF
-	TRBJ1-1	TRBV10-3	CAIRQLAEVGTEAFF
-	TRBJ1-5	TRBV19	CASSPTPPTSSVPQHF
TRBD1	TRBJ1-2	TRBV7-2	CASSLGTGFYGYTF
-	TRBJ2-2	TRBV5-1	CASSNTGELFF
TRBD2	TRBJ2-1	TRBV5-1	CASSDPSSGSGHNEQFF
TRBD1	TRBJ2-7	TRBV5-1	CASSLLHGQGAYEQYF
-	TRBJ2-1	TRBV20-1	CSASRVYNEQFF
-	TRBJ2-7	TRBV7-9	CASSFWDTGSSYEQYF
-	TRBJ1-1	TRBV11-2	CASSLGLGGNTEAFF